Each of the 27 T cell receptor beta chains below was sequenced from the same sample in a study of shared clonotypes between healthy human individuals. Assay used: immunoSEQ multiplex PCR; TCRdb lists only in-frame clones, some missing. Found here are approximately 720,000 clones, roughly nine tenths of them singletons; the top ten hold approximately 25%. Naive CD8 populations comprised CD45RO-negative cells positively selected for CCR7, excluding terminally differentiated effector memory CD45RA+ cells. The sample consisted of naive CD8+ T cells sorted from blood. Receptor source: a man under 40 in good health.

The chain recombines TRBV7-6 with TRBJ2-3, with TRBD2 identical over 11 bases. The J segment lost 4 bases and the V segment lost 6 bases, leaving 6 bases of the junction unmatched. The germline CDR1 and CDR2 sequences are SGHVS and FNYEAQ. The CDR3 loop spans 15 amino acids. CDR3: CASRPTSGTSDTQYF. As DNA, the CDR3 is TGTGCCAGCAGACCGACTAGCGGGACTTCAGATACGCAGTATTTT.

V and J are TRBV19 and TRBJ2-3, with a tentative D call TRBD2 (5 bases). This CDR3 contains 16 residues. V lost 6 bases and J lost 2, with 18 bases in between. Germline V gene lookup returns CDR1 LNHDA and CDR2 SQIVND (reference sequence). CDR3 region: CASSPARRAYTDTQYF. The CDR3 bases are TGTGCCAGTAGCCCCGCCAGGCGGGCCTACACAGATACGCAGTATTTT.

This clone was picked up one time. The chain is built from TRBV5-1 and TRBJ2-2; 8 nucleotides align to TRBD2. Germline loops: CDR1 SGHRS, CDR2 YFSETQ. V was pared by 2 bases and J by 6 bases, with 9 bases of the junction left unmatched. The CDR3 is made up of 16 amino acids. The CDR3 loop reads CASSLGSGSLSGELFF. As DNA, the CDR3 is TGCGCCAGCAGCTTAGGAAGCGGGAGTCTGTCCGGGGAGCTGTTTTTT.

The gene calls are TRBV9 and TRBJ1-2; D gene unclear. Trimming left V 0 bases short and J 0 bases short, with 12 bases between. In germline, CDR1 is SGDLS, CDR2 YYNGEE. The length of the CDR3 is 16 residues. The CDR3 spells CASSVAVLGSNYGYTF. The CDR3, as DNA: TGTGCCAGCAGCGTAGCAGTTCTGGGCTCTAACTATGGCTACACCTTC. Looking up the rest from reference TRBV9 and TRBJ1-2 gives the full variable domain: DSGVTQTPKHLITATGQRVTLRCSPRSGDLSVYWYQQSLDQGLQFLIQYYNGEERAKGNILERFSAQQFPDLHSELNLSSLELGDSALYFCASSVAVLGSNYGYTFGSGTRLTVV.

V is TRBV25-1 and J is TRBJ2-7; tentative D call: TRBD1 (6 bases). Germline V gives CDR1 MGHDK, CDR2 SYGVNS. V lost 10 bases, J lost 2 bases, and 9 bases lay in between. This CDR3 is built from 11 residues. CDR3: CATSGAYEQYF. The CDR3 coding sequence is TGTGCCACCTCAGGGGCCTACGAGCAGTACTTC.

The rearrangement links TRBV5-1 to TRBJ2-2; D unclear. The germline gives CDR1 SGHRS, CDR2 YFSETQ. The V and J ends lost 5 bases and 3 bases respectively, with 5 bases between them. This CDR3 is built from 12 residues. The CDR3 spells CASSWDTGELFF. CDR3 bases: TGCGCCAGCAGTTGGGACACCGGGGAGCTGTTTTTT.

This chain connects TRBV4-1 to TRBJ2-2; 14 positions match TRBD2. The germline V gene has CDR1 MGHRA and CDR2 YSYEKL. The CDR3 runs 18 residues. Trimming took 5 bases from V and 5 from J; bases not matched to a gene: 10. The CDR3, as DNA: TGCGCCAGCAGCAGACTAGCGGGAGGGCCCTCTAATACCGGGGAGCTGTTTTTT. It is translated as CASSRLAGGPSNTGELFF.

CDR3 loop: CASSSGQVNQPQHF. DNA for the CDR3: TGTGCCAGCAGCTCGGGACAGGTCAATCAGCCCCAGCATTTT. This chain connects TRBV7-9 to TRBJ1-5, with 8 positions matching TRBD1. CDR1 SEHNR and CDR2 FQNEAQ come from the germline V gene (reference sequence). This CDR3 has 14 amino acids. The V and J ends lost 4 bases and 3 bases, in that order; junction bases with no gene match: 2.

The CDR3: CASRAGGYGYTF. In DNA form, the CDR3 reads TGTGCCAGCAGAGCAGGGGGCTATGGCTACACCTTC. The rearrangement joins TRBV6-5 to TRBJ1-2, with 7 bases fitting TRBD1. Germline V gene data show CDR1 as MNHEY and CDR2 as SVGAGI. Trimming took 6 bases from V and 4 from J; bases not matched to a gene: 2. The CDR3 spans 12 residues.

The chain couples TRBV5-1 to TRBJ1-1; a weak D match, TRBD1 (6 bases). The CDR3 is 15 amino acids. V lost 1 base to trimming and J lost 1 base, with 11 bases between them. CDR1 is SGHRS, CDR2 YFSETQ, per germline. This chain's CDR3 is CASSLRGAENTEAFF. In DNA, the CDR3 is TGCGCCAGCAGCTTGAGGGGGGCGGAGAACACTGAAGCTTTCTTT.

This clone was observed once. The V and J genes are TRBV7-9 and TRBJ2-2; 10 bases are a match to TRBD2. With 11 bases clipped from V and 3 bases from J, the junction kept 12 bases outside the gene matches. The CDR3 has 16 amino acids. Germline lookup yields CDR1 SEHNR and CDR2 FQNEAQ (reference sequence). The CDR3 spells CAANSGLAGDTGELFF. CDR3 nucleotides: TGTGCCGCGAATTCCGGGCTAGCGGGAGACACCGGGGAGCTGTTTTTT.

The J gene is TRBJ2-5, the V gene TRBV19; unclear D gene. The V gene's germline CDR1 is LNHDA and CDR2 SQIVND (reference sequence). The ends were cut back, 10 bases at V and 3 bases at J, with 9 bases in the middle. CDR3 length: 11 residues. CDR3 DNA: TGTGCCACCATTCTAGAAGAGACCCAGTACTTC. Protein product: CATILEETQYF.

The chain's CDR3 is CASSHPTGYYGYTF. The CDR3 coding sequence is TGCGCCAGCAGCCACCCCACGGGGTACTATGGCTACACCTTC. The rearrangement joins TRBV4-1 to TRBJ1-2, with D uncertain. Germline CDR1 and CDR2: MGHRA and YSYEKL. V lost 3 bases and J lost 3, with 11 bases in between. The CDR3 length is 14 residues.

This chain connects TRBV27 to TRBJ2-1; D possibly matches TRBD1 or TRBD2 (5 bases each). Germline CDR1 reads MNHEY; CDR2 reads SMNVEV (reference sequence). V was clipped by 4 bases and J by 6 bases, with 10 bases between them. The CDR3 contains 13 residues. DNA of the CDR3: TGTGCCAGCAGTTCTCAGGGACCCAATGAGCAGTTCTTC. Protein sequence: CASSSQGPNEQFF.

V is TRBV9 and J is TRBJ2-3; 7 nucleotides agree with TRBD1. CDR3 length: 16 residues. The trim removed 3 bases at V and 10 bases at J, leaving 17 bases unmatched. The germline V gene has CDR1 SGDLS and CDR2 YYNGEE. CDR3 sequence: CASSGTGAPTSMAQYF. DNA for the CDR3: TGTGCCAGCAGCGGCACAGGGGCCCCAACGTCAATGGCGCAGTATTTT.

The genes are TRBV5-1 and TRBJ2-1, with D possibly matching TRBD1 (5 bases). With 0 bases removed from V and 2 bases from J, the gap between germline ends came to 6 bases. The CDR3 loop spans 14 amino acids. CDR1 is SGHRS, CDR2 YFSETQ, per germline. The CDR3 region has the DNA TGCGCCAGCAGCTTGGTCAGGGCCTACAATGAGCAGTTCTTC. This codes for CASSLVRAYNEQFF.

The rearrangement links TRBV7-8 to TRBJ1-5; D is uncertain. Per the germline V gene, CDR1 is SGHVS and CDR2 is FQNEAQ. The CDR3 sequence is 13 residues long. V lost 2 bases and J lost 4, with 6 bases in between. The CDR3 DNA follows: TGTGCCAGCAGCTTAAGGCAAAATCAGCCCCAGCATTTT. It codes for CASSLRQNQPQHF.

J is TRBJ2-1 and V is TRBV11-2; D is ambiguous. Per the germline V gene, CDR1 is SGHAT and CDR2 is FQNNGV. Trimming removed 2 bases at V and 7 bases at J, with 15 bases between. The CDR3 covers 15 residues. CDR3 in amino acids: CASSLSPLGVNEQFF. DNA of the CDR3: TGTGCCAGCAGCTTAAGTCCACTTGGGGTTAATGAGCAGTTCTTC.

V usage is TRBV4-1 and J usage is TRBJ2-5; 8 nucleotides match TRBD2. CDR1 is MGHRA and CDR2 is YSYEKL in the germline V gene. This CDR3 is built from 16 residues. The V and J ends lost 1 base and 5 bases, in that order; junction bases with no gene match: 9. The CDR3 here is CASSQATAGGNETQYF. In DNA form, the CDR3 reads TGCGCCAGCAGCCAAGCCACCGCGGGGGGTAATGAGACCCAGTACTTC.

V gene TRBV4-1 combines with J gene TRBJ1-1, with D possibly matching TRBD1 (5 bases). Germline V gives CDR1 MGHRA, CDR2 YSYEKL. V was trimmed by 4 bases and J by 4 bases, leaving 13 bases between them. This CDR3 is 14 amino acids long. The CDR3 here is CASSLGREGTEAFF. CDR3 DNA: TGCGCCAGCAGCCTGGGACGGGAGGGCACTGAAGCTTTCTTT.

Here the CDR3 DNA reads TGCGCCAGCAGCTTGACAGGGTCATATAGCGCTGAAGCTTTCTTT. Translation gives CASSLTGSYSAEAFF. The rearrangement links TRBV5-1 to TRBJ1-1; perhaps TRBD1 as D (6 bases). The germline V gene has CDR1 SGHRS and CDR2 YFSETQ. V was cut by 1 base and J by 6 bases, with 16 bases left in between. The CDR3 sequence is 15 residues long.

This clone was found once. The V call is TRBV9, the J call TRBJ2-1; tentatively, D is TRBD2 (5 bases). Germline CDR1 is SGDLS and CDR2 is YYNGEE. The ends were cut back, 0 bases at V and 2 bases at J, with 12 bases in the middle. The length of the CDR3 is 16 residues. CDR3 nucleotides: TGTGCCAGCAGCGTAGAAGCGGCTGGGGCCTACAATGAGCAGTTCTTC. It is translated as CASSVEAAGAYNEQFF. Using reference TRBV9 and TRBJ2-1 for the parts outside the CDR3, the full variable domain is DSGVTQTPKHLITATGQRVTLRCSPRSGDLSVYWYQQSLDQGLQFLIQYYNGEERAKGNILERFSAQQFPDLHSELNLSSLELGDSALYFCASSVEAAGAYNEQFFGPGTRLTVL.

Comments on this clone: It may be a read error: a sequence one base away is much more abundant. The sample holds other DNA sequences that translate to the same CDR3. The chain recombines TRBV13 with TRBJ2-7; D is ambiguous. The CDR3 runs to 11 residues. In germline, CDR1 is PRHDT, CDR2 FYEKMQ (reference sequence). Trimming left V 6 bases short and J 1 base short, with 4 bases between. CDR3 sequence (DNA): TGTGCCAGCAGTTTGTCCTACGAGCAGTACTTC. It specifies CASSLSYEQYF.

The chain recombines TRBV7-6 with TRBJ2-7, with a weak D call TRBD1 (6 bases). V was clipped by 5 bases and J by 1 base, with 12 bases between them. This CDR3 region has 14 residues. Germline CDR1 is SGHVS and CDR2 is FNYEAQ. CDR3 protein: CASSPGVGSYEQYF. The DNA for the CDR3 is TGTGCCAGCAGCCCAGGGGTGGGGTCCTACGAGCAGTACTTC.

The CDR3 DNA sequence: TGTGCTAGGCATGGGGCCAACGTCCTGACTTTC. Protein sequence: CARHGANVLTF. The chain uses TRBV11-3 and TRBJ2-6; D remains unclear. Germline CDR1 and CDR2: SGHNT and YENEEA. The CDR3 runs to 11 residues.

This clone was recorded once. A read error may account for a junction end that differs from germline. The rearrangement joins TRBV9 to TRBJ1-1; 7 bases align to TRBD1. CDR3 size: 13 residues. Germline V gene data show CDR1 as SGDLS and CDR2 as YYNGEE. CDR3 protein: CASSPTGNSEAFF. The CDR3 bases are TGTGCCAGCAGCCCGACAGGGAACTCTGAAGCTTTCTTT.

The chain carries TRBV2 and TRBJ2-7; a weak D match, TRBD2 (5 bases). The V end was cut by 3 bases, the J end by 2 bases, with 11 bases between. Germline V gene sequence: CDR1 SNHLY, CDR2 FYNNEI. This CDR3 contains 14 residues. The CDR3 reads CASSDGGRTYEQYF. DNA for the CDR3: TGTGCCAGCAGTGATGGCGGGCGGACCTACGAGCAGTACTTC.